This TCR beta chain was captured by sequencing in a study of cytotoxic CD8 clonotypes in ibrutinib-treated CLL. Study findings and constraints: Clonality showed a rise at ibrutinib response that reversed toward baseline at progression.

Trimming removed 5 bases at V and 10 bases at J, with 11 bases between. This CDR3 region has 11 residues. Germline assignment: CDR1 SGHTA and CDR2 FQGTGA. The assay was immunoSEQ multiplex PCR, and TCRdb's table has in-frame clones only and misses some. The sample consists of 150,000 to 200,000 clones, roughly four fifths of them appearing once. In its sample, this clone was seen a few times. Antigen unknown. Sequenced here: PBMCs, sampled after 12 months of ibrutinib treatment. This clonotype was sampled from a human donor with chronic lymphocytic leukemia. The gene calls are TRBV7-3 and TRBJ1-1; D might be TRBD1 (5 bases). DNA for the CDR3: TGTGCCAGCAGCACCGGGACTACAGCTTTCTTT. Translation: CASSTGTTAFF.